The present TCR beta chain was sequenced within a study of beta chain features in type 1 diabetes. Study details: All samples yielded around 98,000,000 examined sorted cells. Study-wide findings and caveats: Fewer insertions but more deletions were seen at VDJ junctions in type 1 diabetes patients.

Notes on this clone: Its antigen is still unknown.

The CDR3 is 14 residues long. The V end lost 3 bases, the J end lost 2 bases, and 11 bases lay between the germline ends. Germline V gives CDR1 GTSNPN, CDR2 SVGIG (reference sequence). The whole isolated RNA underwent reverse transcription, so sequencing captured expressed TCRB transcripts. Libraries were prepared by immunoSEQ multiplex PCR; TCRdb keeps only in-frame clonotypes and omits some of them. This table has about half a million clones, approximately 10% appearing once. This receptor was obtained from a woman aged 18 to 35 in good health. The specimen sequenced was naive CD4+ T cells from blood. J is TRBJ1-3 and V is TRBV30; D perhaps matches TRBD1 (6 bases). The CDR3 region is CAWSATGTGNTIYF. In DNA form, the CDR3 reads TGTGCCTGGAGCGCAACAGGGACTGGAAACACCATATATTTT.